Detailed here is one T cell receptor beta chain. This CDR3 region has 15 residues. V lost 0 bases, J lost 0 bases, and 9 bases lay in between. Germline CDR1 SGHTA, CDR2 FQGNSA. These data originate in a study of blood T cell repertoires in COVID-19. For the study at large: Sources were T cells, B-cell-depleted T cells, or PBMCs; the material itself was cDNA or gDNA.

Authors' processing steps: Researchers report that nucleated cell counts were estimated from reference gene primer amplification. Using immunoSEQ multiplex PCR, the repertoire was profiled, and TCRdb retains in-frame clones only, with some absent. V and J calls and clone size follow that table, whereas D and trimming were derived from the DNA. The top ten clones hold approximately 11% of a sample with 55,000 to 85,000 clones, around 86% of them seen once. This clonotype was sampled from a woman aged 18 to 35 with acute or convalescent COVID-19. Sequenced: peripheral blood. The rearrangement links TRBV7-2 to TRBJ2-7, with D possibly matching TRBD2 (6 bases). CDR3 in amino acids: CASSLAGGNSYEQYF. Written as DNA, the CDR3 is TGTGCCAGCAGCTTAGCGGGCGGGAACTCCTACGAGCAGTACTTC.